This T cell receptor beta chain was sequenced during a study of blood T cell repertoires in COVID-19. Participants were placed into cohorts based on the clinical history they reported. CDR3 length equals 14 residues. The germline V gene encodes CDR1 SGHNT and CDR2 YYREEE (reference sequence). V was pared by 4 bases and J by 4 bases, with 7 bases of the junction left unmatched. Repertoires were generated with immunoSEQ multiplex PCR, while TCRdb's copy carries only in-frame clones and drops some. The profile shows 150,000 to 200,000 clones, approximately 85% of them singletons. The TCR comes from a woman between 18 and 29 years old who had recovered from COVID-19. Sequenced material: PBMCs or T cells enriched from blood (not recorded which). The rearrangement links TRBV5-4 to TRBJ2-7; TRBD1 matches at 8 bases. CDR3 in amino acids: CASSRRDRLYEQYF. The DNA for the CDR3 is TGTGCCAGCAGCAGGAGGGACAGGTTGTACGAGCAGTACTTC.